Following are 20 T cell receptor beta chains from one sample sequenced in a study of T cells in localized non-small cell lung cancer. The repertoire was sequenced with immunoSEQ multiplex PCR; TCRdb's copy has only in-frame clones and lacks some. The sample includes roughly 25,000 clones, more than 85% of them seen just once. Specimen: peripheral blood, collected before any cancer treatment. Source of these receptors: a male donor aged 60 or over with stage I squamous cell lung carcinoma.

The chain links TRBV5-1 to TRBJ2-3; 11 bases agree with TRBD2. CDR1 is SGHRS, CDR2 YFSETQ, per germline. The CDR3 extends over 16 amino acids. With V trimmed by 6 bases and J by 5 bases, 11 bases remained unmatched. CDR3 amino acids: CASTKSLAGVGDTQYF. The CDR3 DNA reads TGCGCCAGCACCAAATCACTAGCGGGAGTTGGAGATACGCAGTATTTT.

The V call is TRBV5-4, the J call TRBJ2-1; TRBD2 might be the D (5 bases). The V and J ends lost 2 bases and 14 bases respectively, with 23 bases between them. CDR3 size: 15 residues. Germline lookup yields CDR1 SGHNT and CDR2 YYREEE (reference sequence). The CDR3 here is CASSFFYGLAQSKFF. The DNA for the CDR3 is TGTGCCAGCAGCTTCTTTTACGGACTGGCGCAGAGTAAGTTCTTC.

This clone was seen a handful of times. V is TRBV6-5 and J is TRBJ2-3; maybe TRBD2 (7 bases). This CDR3 is built from 15 residues. Germline CDR1 reads MNHEY; CDR2 reads SVGAGI. Trimming shortened V by 4 bases and J by 1 base, and 12 bases separated the two germline ends. CDR3 region: CASSSRGRGTDTQYF. In DNA, the CDR3 is TGTGCCAGCAGTTCGAGGGGGAGGGGCACAGATACGCAGTATTTT.

This chain connects TRBV7-2 to TRBJ2-1; a weak D match, TRBD2 (6 bases). V lost 4 bases and J lost 5, with 18 bases in between. CDR3 length equals 16 residues. The germline CDR1 and CDR2 sequences are SGHTA and FQGNSA. In DNA form, the CDR3 reads TGTGCCAGCAGCTGGAAGTACGGGACTCCAGACAATGAGCAGTTCTTC. Protein sequence: CASSWKYGTPDNEQFF.

Only one count was recorded for this clone. The rearrangement uses TRBV2 and TRBJ2-5, with 11 positions matching TRBD2. CDR3 length: 15 amino acids. V trimming: 2 bases; J trimming: 1 base; junction bases outside the gene matches: 0. Germline loops: CDR1 SNHLY, CDR2 FYNNEI. CDR3 coding DNA: TGTGCCAGCAGTGAACTAGCGGGAGGCCAAGAGACCCAGTACTTC. This codes for CASSELAGGQETQYF.

The chain combines TRBV9 with TRBJ2-7, with 13 bases that match TRBD2. The CDR3 spans 16 residues. Germline V gives CDR1 SGDLS, CDR2 YYNGEE. Losses at the gene ends were 1 base for V and 6 bases for J; bases not matched to a gene: 7. CDR3 nucleotides: TGTGCCAGCAGCGTAAGAGGACTAGCGGGAGCGGGCGAGCAGTACTTC. It yields the protein CASSVRGLAGAGEQYF.

V usage is TRBV11-2 and J usage is TRBJ2-1, with D perhaps TRBD2 (6 bases). Trimming took 4 bases from V and 2 from J, leaving 6 bases between them. CDR1 SGHAT and CDR2 FQNNGV come from the germline V gene. The CDR3 has 13 amino acids. The CDR3 loop is CASSSSAYNEQFF. The CDR3 DNA reads as TGTGCCAGCAGCTCTAGCGCCTACAATGAGCAGTTCTTC. The complete variable domain, with remaining parts taken from reference TRBV11-2 and TRBJ2-1, reads EAGVAQSPRYKIIEKRQSVAFWCNPISGHATLYWYQQILGQGPKLLIQFQNNGVVDDSQLPKDRFSAERLKGVDSTLKIQPAKLEDSAVYLCASSSSAYNEQFFGPGTRLTVL.

The CDR3 DNA reads TGTGCCAGCAGCTTGCGGCGGGCATATGAAAAACTGTTTTTT. Protein sequence: CASSLRRAYEKLFF. The chain employs TRBV5-6 and TRBJ1-4; D remains unclear. Germline loops: CDR1 SGHDT, CDR2 YYEEEE. V lost 1 base and J lost 6, with 10 bases in between. The CDR3 extends over 14 amino acids.

J is TRBJ1-2 and V is TRBV19, with 12 bases aligning to TRBD1. Trimming removed 4 bases from V and 5 bases from J; junction bases left unmatched: 2. Germline CDR1 and CDR2: LNHDA and SQIVND (reference sequence). The CDR3 is 14 amino acids. CDR3 amino acids: CASSKGQGAYGYTF. CDR3 nucleotide sequence: TGTGCCAGTAGTAAGGGACAGGGGGCATATGGCTACACCTTC.

The rearrangement uses TRBV7-2 and TRBJ1-5; D is possibly TRBD1 (6 bases). V lost 3 bases and J lost 0, with 9 bases in between. Germline CDR1 SGHTA, CDR2 FQGNSA. The CDR3 loop spans 15 amino acids. The CDR3 sequence is CASSLRGNSNQPQHF. The CDR3 nucleotides read TGTGCCAGCAGCTTGAGGGGGAATAGCAATCAGCCCCAGCATTTT.

The table lists this clone with a count of one. This rearrangement joins TRBV18 to TRBJ2-5; no clear D gene. V was pared by 0 bases and J by 4 bases, with 9 bases between. The CDR3 contains 14 residues. The germline CDR1 and CDR2 sequences are KGHSH and LQKENI. Here the CDR3 DNA reads TGTGCCAGCTCACCACCATTCGAGCGAGAGACCCAGTACTTC. This gives the protein CASSPPFERETQYF.

The chain links TRBV7-2 to TRBJ2-2, with TRBD2 matching 13 bases. This CDR3 is built from 15 residues. The V and J ends lost 4 bases and 8 bases, in that order; junction bases with no gene match: 4. Germline V lookup: CDR1 SGHTA, CDR2 FQGNSA. CDR3 DNA: TGTGCCAGCAGCTCCGGGACTAGCGGGATGGGGGAGCTGTTTTTT. Its protein product is CASSSGTSGMGELFF.

This clone came up once. J is TRBJ1-6 and V is TRBV6-5; tentative D call: TRBD1 (5 bases). Germline CDR1 reads MNHEY; CDR2 reads SVGAGI. The CDR3 has 15 residues. Between the trimmed V and J ends, which lost 6 bases and 11 bases, there was a span of 20 bases. The CDR3 sequence is CASRSGATTLTPLHF. As DNA, the CDR3 is TGTGCCAGCAGGTCCGGGGCGACAACCTTAACACCCCTCCACTTT.

The CDR3 DNA reads as TGTGCCAGCTCCCCCCCAATAGTCCCCGGGAACTTCCCAGATACGCAGTATTTT. Encoded protein: CASSPPIVPGNFPDTQYF. V and J are TRBV9 and TRBJ2-3, with D possibly matching TRBD2 (5 bases). The CDR3 contains 18 residues. Germline V gene lookup returns CDR1 SGDLS and CDR2 YYNGEE. Trimming pared 7 bases from V and 4 bases from J, leaving 28 bases between.

This sequence joins TRBV6-1 and TRBJ2-3; unclear D gene. Per the germline V gene, CDR1 is MNHNS and CDR2 is SASEGT. V lost 2 bases to trimming and J lost 1 base, with 13 bases between them. This CDR3 spans 16 amino acids. The CDR3, as DNA: TGTGCCAGCAGTGAACTCCGGGCCCAGGGCACAGATACGCAGTATTTT. Amino acids: CASSELRAQGTDTQYF.

The chain uses TRBV20-1 and TRBJ2-5, with no clear D. Between the trimmed V and J ends, which lost 6 bases and 3 bases, there was a span of 8 bases. The germline V gene encodes CDR1 DFQATT and CDR2 SNEGSKA (reference sequence). The CDR3 totals 11 residues. CDR3 loop: CSALREETQYF. CDR3 in DNA: TGCAGTGCCCTCCGGGAAGAGACCCAGTACTTC.

CDR3 region: CASSIPGQSYEQYF. DNA of the CDR3: TGTGCCAGTAGTATCCCAGGACAGTCCTACGAGCAGTACTTC. V usage is TRBV19 and J usage is TRBJ2-7; a possible D gene is TRBD1 (6 bases). The CDR3 totals 14 residues. Germline V gives CDR1 LNHDA, CDR2 SQIVND (reference sequence). The V end was cut by 3 bases, the J end by 1 base, with 10 bases between. The whole variable domain, remainder taken from reference TRBV19 and TRBJ2-7, is DGGITQSPKYLFRKEGQNVTLSCEQNLNHDAMYWYRQDPGQGLRLIYYSQIVNDFQKGDIAEGYSVSREKKESFPLTVTSAQKNPTAFYLCASSIPGQSYEQYFGPGTRLTVT.

The chain links TRBV5-1 to TRBJ2-3; weak D call: TRBD2 (6 bases). V lost 7 bases, J lost 5 bases, and 11 bases lay in between. The CDR3 covers 12 residues. Germline V gene data show CDR1 as SGHRS and CDR2 as YFSETQ. For the CDR3, the DNA is TGCGCCAGCCGCGCGGGGCAAGATACGCAGTATTTT. It yields the protein CASRAGQDTQYF.

This chain uses TRBV11-2 with TRBJ2-3; maybe TRBD1 (5 bases). This CDR3 comprises 16 residues. The V end lost 6 bases, the J end lost 6 bases, and 22 bases lay between the germline ends. In germline, CDR1 is SGHAT, CDR2 FQNNGV. The CDR3 coding sequence is TGTGCCAGCAGGACAACCAGCAGGGTTTTCCCGGATACGCAGTATTTT. Translating gives CASRTTSRVFPDTQYF.

The J gene is TRBJ2-4, the V gene TRBV6-5; D uncertain. CDR1 is MNHEY, CDR2 SVGAGI, per germline. The V end was cut by 4 bases, the J end by 0 bases, with 13 bases between. This CDR3 region has 16 residues. CDR3 loop: CASSSPAALAKNIQYF. The CDR3 DNA reads as TGTGCCAGCAGTTCCCCTGCGGCCCTAGCCAAAAACATTCAGTACTTC.